The rows below give T cell receptor beta chains drawn from one sample of a study of blood T cells in healthy people across ages. TCRdb analysed the 5' RACE reads with MiXCR anew, one entry per CDR3 protein. The data contain 600,000 to 850,000 distinct CDR3 sequences, roughly 41% of them singletons. The material sequenced was blood. These receptors all stem from a woman in her sixties or seventies in good health. CDR3s include the opening cysteine and the closing phenylalanine or tryptophan. D genes are given only for firm matches. Clone size, where shown, is once, few, many, or a class for clones that have expanded.

abundance	len	v_gene	d_gene	j_gene	CDR3nt	CDR3aa
NA	14	TRBV11-2	NA	TRBJ2-1	TGTGCCAGCAGCCCCGTAGCGAGCTACAATGAGCAGTTCTTC	CASSPVASYNEQFF
NA	13	TRBV27	NA	TRBJ1-2	TGTGCCAGCAGTCCCGGGGGTTTTGCAGGCTACACCTTC	CASSPGGFAGYTF
NA	15	TRBV3-1	TRBD2	TRBJ2-3	TGTGCCAGCAGCCAGACTAGCGGGGTAACAGATACGCAGTATTTT	CASSQTSGVTDTQYF
NA	16	TRBV6-2/TRBV6-3	NA	TRBJ2-1	TGTGCCAGCAGTTATTTAGTTGCGGTATCCTACAATGAGCAGTTCTTC	CASSYLVAVSYNEQFF
few	16	TRBV6-1	NA	TRBJ1-1	TGTGCCAGCAGTGAAAAGGGGCGCTTTGTCCGCACTGAAGCTTTCTTT	CASSEKGRFVRTEAFF
NA	15	TRBV12-3/TRBV12-4	NA	TRBJ2-7	TGTGCCAGCAGTCCGGGACGGCTCATAACCTACGAGCAGTACTTC	CASSPGRLITYEQYF
NA	15	TRBV28	TRBD2	TRBJ2-3	TGTGCCAGCAGTTCTGGGGGACTAGGGGCAGATACGCAGTATTTT	CASSSGGLGADTQYF
NA	16	TRBV3-1	NA	TRBJ2-5	TGTGCCAGCAGCTCTTTCTCCTCGGGAAATCAAGAGACCCAGTACTTC	CASSSFSSGNQETQYF
NA	14	TRBV10-3	NA	TRBJ1-1	TGTGCCATCAGTGATTCTCAAGGACTGGCTGAAGCTTTCTTT	CAISDSQGLAEAFF
NA	13	TRBV11-3	NA	TRBJ2-7	TGTGCCAGCAGCTTATCCGGGGCCCACGAGCAGTACTTC	CASSLSGAHEQYF